Each of the 18 T cell receptor beta chains below was sequenced from the same sample in a study of response to subunit inactivated influenza vaccine. TCRdb re-called the RT-PCR reads with MiXCR, one entry per CDR3 protein. The sample lists more than 200,000 distinct CDR3 sequences, 9% to 15% occurring once. Sequencing was performed on non-naive T cells sorted from PBMCs, taken 14 to 15 days before vaccination. The receptors come from a man aged 50 to 59 who received an inactivated influenza vaccine.

In this sample, this clonotype turned up many times. The gene calls are TRBV5-1 and TRBJ2-1; TRBD1 agrees at 9 bases. This CDR3 has 15 amino acids. CDR1 and CDR2 (germline): SGHRS, YFSETQ. V was clipped by 4 bases and J by 3 bases; unmatched bases: 5. In nucleotides, the CDR3 is TGCGCCAGCAGCACCGGGACAGGGAACTACAATGAGCAGTTCTTC. This encodes CASSTGTGNYNEQFF.

This clonotype was observed a handful of times. The CDR3 DNA reads TGTGCCAGCACCCCCGGGACCACTACCGATACGCAGTATTTT. Translating gives CASTPGTTTDTQYF. The chain combines TRBV9 with TRBJ2-3; TRBD1 or TRBD2 may be the D gene (5 bases each). Trimming took off 6 bases at V and 6 bases at J, with 17 bases between the two ends. There are 14 residues in the CDR3. CDR1 and CDR2 from the germline V gene are SGDLS and YYNGEE. Complete variable domain (other parts from reference TRBV9 and TRBJ2-3): DSGVTQTPKHLITATGQRVTLRCSPRSGDLSVYWYQQSLDQGLQFLIQYYNGEERAKGNILERFSAQQFPDLHSELNLSSLELGDSALYFCASTPGTTTDTQYFGPGTRLTVL.

Concerning this clonotype itself: One base away lies a much larger clone, so this may be a sequencing read error. The V call is TRBV20-1, the J call TRBJ2-3; D is possibly TRBD1 or TRBD2 (6 bases each). Trimming removed 3 bases from V and 3 bases from J, with 25 bases in between. Per germline, CDR1 DFQATT and CDR2 SNEGSKA (reference sequence). This CDR3 is 18 amino acids long. Written as DNA, the CDR3 is TGCAGTGCTAGGCTTACCCTGGGGGGACCGGGGGCAACAGATACGCAGTATTTT. The encoded protein is CSARLTLGGPGATDTQYF.

The V and J genes are TRBV21-1 and TRBJ2-1; TRBD2, the D gene given by the table, was not confirmed from the DNA. TRBV21-1 is classified as a pseudogene. CDR3 length: 15 residues. The CDR3 nucleotides read TGTGCCAGCAGCAAAGGCAGGGCCGAAGAGAATGAGCAGTTCTTC. Amino acids: CASSKGRAEENEQFF.

This chain joins TRBV20-1 and TRBJ2-7, with 7 bases identical to TRBD1. The J segment lost 0 bases and the V segment lost 7 bases, leaving 6 bases of the junction unmatched. CDR1 and CDR2 (germline): DFQATT, SNEGSKA (reference sequence). This CDR3 spans 13 amino acids. DNA of the CDR3: TGCAGTGTAACGGGACAGATCTCCTACGAGCAGTACTTC. Translation: CSVTGQISYEQYF.

V gene TRBV29-1 combines with J gene TRBJ2-3; 14 bases agree with TRBD2. Germline V gene lookup returns CDR1 SQVTM and CDR2 ANQGSEA. CDR3 length: 15 amino acids. V lost 7 bases, J lost 8 bases, and 11 bases stayed unmatched. The CDR3 sequence is CSAGGTSGSRVTQYF. CDR3 bases: TGCAGCGCTGGTGGGACTAGCGGGAGTAGAGTTACGCAGTATTTT.

This clonotype was recorded many times. The chain recombines TRBV7-9 with TRBJ1-4, with D maybe TRBD1 (5 bases). Trimming left V 0 bases short and J 7 bases short, with 9 bases between. CDR3 length equals 14 residues. The germline V gene has CDR1 SEHNR and CDR2 FQNEAQ (reference sequence). In nucleotides, the CDR3 is TGTGCCAGCAGCTTAGCCGGCGGGACTGAAAAACTGTTTTTT. Encoded protein: CASSLAGGTEKLFF.

Many counts were recorded for this clonotype. The chain employs TRBV10-3 and TRBJ2-1; D gene ambiguous. V lost 1 base, J lost 4 bases, and 8 bases lay in between. CDR1 ENHRY and CDR2 SYGVKD come from the germline V gene. This CDR3 comprises 14 residues. The CDR3: CAISEYETYNEQFF. For the CDR3, the DNA is TGTGCCATCAGTGAGTACGAGACTTACAATGAGCAGTTCTTC.

This clonotype was detected only a few times. CDR3 sequence: CAIKGLESYEQYF. The DNA for the CDR3 is TGTGCCATCAAAGGTTTGGAGTCCTACGAGCAGTACTTC. This chain links TRBV10-3 with TRBJ2-7; D is ambiguous. Germline CDR1 ENHRY, CDR2 SYGVKD. V dropped 7 bases and J dropped 1 base, with 11 bases sitting between them. This CDR3 is 13 amino acids long.

The sample holds a few counts of this clonotype. The chain joins TRBV7-9 to TRBJ2-5; possible D gene TRBD1, 6 bases. This CDR3 spans 15 amino acids. Trimming stripped 3 bases from V and 1 base from J, with 12 bases between. Per the germline V gene, CDR1 is SEHNR and CDR2 is FQNEAQ (reference sequence). Here the CDR3 DNA reads TGTGCCAGCAGCTTGAGGGGGATCGCCCAAGAGACCCAGTACTTC. This encodes CASSLRGIAQETQYF.

This clonotype was counted only a few times. The chain carries TRBV4-2 and TRBJ2-2, with 8 bases identical to TRBD2. Germline CDR1 is LGHNA and CDR2 is YNFKEQ. The V segment lost 0 bases and the J segment 4 bases; nucleotides outside the gene matches: 10. The CDR3 contains 18 residues. The CDR3 is CASSQEKYSGIVTGELFF. CDR3 DNA sequence: TGTGCCAGCAGCCAAGAGAAATATAGCGGGATAGTCACCGGGGAGCTGTTTTTT.

The table lists this clonotype with many counts. The chain employs TRBV5-6 and TRBJ1-1; D remains ambiguous. Germline CDR1 SGHDT, CDR2 YYEEEE. CDR3 length equals 12 residues. V was clipped by 0 bases and J by 6 bases, with 6 bases between them. The CDR3 nucleotides are TGTGCCAGCAGCTTGGTTGGGTCTGAAGCTTTCTTT. It translates to CASSLVGSEAFF. Variable domain in full (rest from reference TRBV5-6 and TRBJ1-1): DAGVTQSPTHLIKTRGQQVTLRCSPKSGHDTVSWYQQALGQGPQFIFQYYEEEERQRGNFPDRFSGHQFPNYSSELNVNALLLGDSALYLCASSLVGSEAFFGQGTRLTVV.

This clonotype was found many times. This rearrangement joins TRBV7-9 to TRBJ1-1; D is unresolved. The CDR3 is 11 amino acids. V lost 3 bases to trimming and J lost 11 bases, with 10 bases between them. Looked up from germline, CDR1 is SEHNR and CDR2 is FQNEAQ (reference sequence). The CDR3 nucleotides read TGTGCCAGCAGCTTCGGGAATAGGGCTTTCTTT. It codes for CASSFGNRAFF.

In its sample, this clonotype was seen a few times. The V and J genes are TRBV5-1 and TRBJ2-5, with D possibly being TRBD1 or TRBD2 (5 bases each). The V end lost 8 bases, the J end lost 5 bases, and 16 bases lay between the germline ends. The germline V gene encodes CDR1 SGHRS and CDR2 YFSETQ. This CDR3 spans 13 amino acids. DNA of the CDR3: TGCGCCAGTAGGGACCCCGGGCGGGAGACCCAGTACTTC. Encoded protein: CASRDPGRETQYF.

This clonotype was seen more than once but under ten times. The V gene is TRBV5-4, the J gene TRBJ2-7; TRBD2 matches 8 bases. The trim removed 3 bases at V and 6 bases at J, leaving 14 bases unmatched. Per the germline V gene, CDR1 is SGHNT and CDR2 is YYREEE (reference sequence). The CDR3 has 16 amino acids. This CDR3 is CASSSRLQRGSPEQYF. The CDR3 nucleotides are TGTGCCAGCAGCTCCCGCCTCCAGCGGGGGTCCCCCGAGCAGTACTTC.

V usage is TRBV11-3 and J usage is TRBJ2-5; tentative D call: TRBD2 (6 bases). The CDR3 spans 13 residues. Per the germline V gene, CDR1 is SGHNT and CDR2 is YENEEA. V shed 4 bases and J shed 5 bases, with 11 bases lying between them. This chain's CDR3 is CASSSGVGETQYF. CDR3 bases: TGTGCCAGCAGCTCGGGGGTGGGGGAGACCCAGTACTTC.

This clonotype was counted only a few times. The V gene is TRBV11-2, the J gene TRBJ1-2; D perhaps matches TRBD1 (5 bases). V was shortened by 5 bases and J by 4 bases, with 14 bases between the two germline ends. Germline V gene data show CDR1 as SGHAT and CDR2 as FQNNGV. The CDR3 is 14 amino acids. CDR3 DNA: TGTGCCAGCAGCCCGCTCGGGGCTGCCTATGGCTACACCTTC. Translating gives CASSPLGAAYGYTF.

This clonotype was picked up a small number of times. The V gene is TRBV5-1, the J gene TRBJ1-2, with 7 bases matching TRBD1. This CDR3 contains 15 residues. Germline V CDR1 and CDR2: SGHRS, YFSETQ. Trimming cost V 4 bases and J 5 bases; bases outside gene matches: 11. DNA for the CDR3: TGCGCCAGCAGCGTGAACGGGGACAGCGTATATGGCTACACCTTC. Translated: CASSVNGDSVYGYTF.